This TCR beta chain was profiled in a study of cytomegalovirus exposure and HLA in healthy donors. Notes on this clone: The antigen is unknown.

Germline V CDR1 and CDR2: SEHNR, FQNEAQ (reference sequence). The CDR3 runs 15 residues. The V and J ends lost 3 bases and 3 bases respectively, with 15 bases between them. Sequenced by immunoSEQ multiplex PCR; TCRdb stores in-frame clones only, minus some. The table lists 110,000 to 150,000 clones, 85% to 90% of them singletons. Findings and caveats of the study: The classifier, whose performance was assessed in both the original and validation cohorts, reportedly diagnosed cytomegalovirus status with high specificity and sensitivity. CMV antigen specificity was confirmed in vitro for three CMV-associated chains.

The chain joins TRBV7-9 to TRBJ2-7; tentative D call: TRBD2 (6 bases). The clonotype was recovered from a woman younger than 30 in good health and CMV-seropositive. Source material: PBMCs. The CDR3 spells CASSFSGSRNYEQYF. For the CDR3, the DNA is TGTGCCAGCAGCTTTAGCGGCTCGAGGAACTACGAGCAGTACTTC.